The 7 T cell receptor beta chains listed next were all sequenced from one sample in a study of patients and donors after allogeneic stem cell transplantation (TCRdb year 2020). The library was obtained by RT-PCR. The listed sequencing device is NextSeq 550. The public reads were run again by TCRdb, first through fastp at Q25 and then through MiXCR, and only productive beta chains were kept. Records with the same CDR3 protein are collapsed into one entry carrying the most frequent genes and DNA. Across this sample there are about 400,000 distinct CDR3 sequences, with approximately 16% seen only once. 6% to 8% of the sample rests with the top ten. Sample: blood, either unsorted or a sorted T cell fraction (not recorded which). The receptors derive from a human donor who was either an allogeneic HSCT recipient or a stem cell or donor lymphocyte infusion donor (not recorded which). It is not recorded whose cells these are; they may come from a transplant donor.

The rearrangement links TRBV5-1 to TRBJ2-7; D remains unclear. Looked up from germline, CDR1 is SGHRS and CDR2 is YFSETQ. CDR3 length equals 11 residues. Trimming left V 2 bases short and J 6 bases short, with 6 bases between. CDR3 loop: CASSFGPEQYF. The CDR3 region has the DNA TGCGCCAGCAGCTTCGGACCCGAGCAGTACTTC.

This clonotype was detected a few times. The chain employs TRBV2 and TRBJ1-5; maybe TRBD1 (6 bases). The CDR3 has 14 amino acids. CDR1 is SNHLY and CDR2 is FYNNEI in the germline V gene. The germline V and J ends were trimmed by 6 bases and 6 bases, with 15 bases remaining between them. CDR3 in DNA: TGTGCCAGCAGATTAGACAGGATGAGTCAGCCCCAGCATTTT. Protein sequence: CASRLDRMSQPQHF.

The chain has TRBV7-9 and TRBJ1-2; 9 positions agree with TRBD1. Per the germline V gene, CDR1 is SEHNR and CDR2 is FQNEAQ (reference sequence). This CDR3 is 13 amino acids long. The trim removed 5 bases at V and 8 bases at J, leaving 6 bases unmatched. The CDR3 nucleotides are TGTGCCAGCAGCCAAACAGGGGGCGAAGGCTACACCTTC. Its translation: CASSQTGGEGYTF. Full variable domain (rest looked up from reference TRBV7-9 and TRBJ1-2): DTGVSQNPRHKITKRGQNVTFRCDPISEHNRLYWYRQTLGQGPEFLTYFQNEAQLEKSRLLSDRFSAERPKGSFSTLEIQRTEQGDSAMYLCASSQTGGEGYTFGSGTRLTVV.

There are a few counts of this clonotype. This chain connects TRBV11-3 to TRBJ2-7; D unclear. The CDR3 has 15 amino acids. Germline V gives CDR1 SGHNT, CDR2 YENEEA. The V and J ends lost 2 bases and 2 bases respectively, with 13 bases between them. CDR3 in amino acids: CASSLRPTPTYEQYF. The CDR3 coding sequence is TGTGCCAGCAGCTTACGTCCCACGCCCACCTACGAGCAGTACTTC.

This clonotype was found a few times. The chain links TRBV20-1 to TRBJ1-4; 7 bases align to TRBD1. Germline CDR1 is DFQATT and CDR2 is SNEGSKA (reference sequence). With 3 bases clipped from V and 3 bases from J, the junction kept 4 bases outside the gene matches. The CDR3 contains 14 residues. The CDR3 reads CSASDREANEKLFF. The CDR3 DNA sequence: TGCAGTGCTAGTGACAGGGAGGCTAATGAAAAACTGTTTTTT.

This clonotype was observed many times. CDR3 region: CASSLFPDDTDTQYF. DNA of the CDR3: TGCGCCAGCAGCTTGTTCCCGGACGACACAGATACGCAGTATTTT. The chain is built from TRBV5-1 and TRBJ2-3; D is uncertain. V was shortened by 1 base and J by 2 bases, with 11 bases between the two germline ends. This CDR3 is built from 15 residues. Per germline, CDR1 SGHRS and CDR2 YFSETQ. The whole variable domain, filled in from reference TRBV5-1 and TRBJ2-3, reads KAGVTQTPRYLIKTRGQQVTLSCSPISGHRSVSWYQQTPGQGLQFLFEYFSETQRNKGNFPGRFSGRQFSNSRSEMNVSTLELGDSALYLCASSLFPDDTDTQYFGPGTRLTVL.

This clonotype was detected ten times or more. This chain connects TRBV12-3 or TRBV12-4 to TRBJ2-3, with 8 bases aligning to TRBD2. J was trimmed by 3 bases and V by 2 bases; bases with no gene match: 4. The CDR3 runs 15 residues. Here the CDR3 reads CASSLLGLGTDTQYF. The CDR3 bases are TGTGCCAGCAGTTTACTGGGACTAGGGACAGATACGCAGTATTTT.